This T cell receptor beta chain was captured by sequencing in a study of blood T cell repertoires in COVID-19 (dated by TCRdb to 2019 to 2021). At the level of the whole study: Samples covering the acute and convalescent phases of COVID-19 were provided by collaborators in the United States, Italy and Spain. The prospective study material was composed of cDNA or gDNA derived from T cells, B-cell-depleted T cells, or PBMCs. Nearly every sample came with metadata listing a de-identified subject ID, COVID-19 status, age in years and sex. Subjects who had been exposed to COVID-19, were actively infected with it, or had recovered from it provided the deeply sampled blood TCRbeta repertoires that made up the dataset. Where available, HLA class I and class II types were taken from metadata supplied by the sample provider and were not determined by assay-based typing. The repertoires were released in a freely available public database meant as a resource for research on the immune response to SARS-CoV-2. The samples were drawn from the first 160 participants of the ongoing ImmuneRACE study and from more than 1,000 subjects provided by 6 global collaborators.

This clone was observed a few times. Its target antigen remains unknown. No quality values exist for individual bases; no much larger clone is one base distant. V lost 2 bases and J lost 11 bases, and the count of bases not matched to a germline gene is 12. There are 14 amino acids in the CDR3, from cysteine to phenylalanine inclusive. Just CDR3 DNA is preserved here, 42 bases in frame from base 1. The germline V gene (reference sequence) provides CDR1 SEHNR and CDR2 FQNEAQ. Findings and caveats that apply to the study as a whole: The amount of clinical and demographic metadata varied by source and participant and was provided uncurated.

The immunoSEQ Assay, a bias-controlled multiplex PCR, was used to amplify TCRbeta CDR3 regions from genomic DNA. The study's processing was this. Within the assay, amplification of reference gene primers was used to estimate how many nucleated cells each sample contained. To quantify the absolute abundance of each unique TCRbeta CDR3 rearrangement, sequence reads were collapsed and filtered. Productive Simpson clonality was computed per sample as the square root of Simpson's diversity index over productive rearrangements. TCRdb holds this immuneACCESS table with in-frame rearrangements only. Some clones are missing; in checked studies, unresolved V genes explain under half, and the rest has no known cause. That table is the source of V, J and clone size, and D and trimming were worked out from the DNA. Counted in this sample were about 46,000 clones; more than 85% of them appeared once. The ten largest clonotypes hold roughly 3% of the sample.

Participants in the prospective study were enrolled through a virtual design, were aged roughly 18 to 90 years, and lived in roughly 26 United States geographic areas. In the prospective study, cohorts were assigned on the basis of participant-reported clinical history obtained from a screening survey and a study questionnaire. Recovered participants in ImmuneRACE Cohort 3 were defined as having two consecutive negative NP/OP PCR tests, clearance from a healthcare professional, or resolution of symptoms. Mobile phlebotomists in the prospective study collected whole blood, serum and a nasopharyngeal or oropharyngeal swab from every participant. Participants in the prospective study had the option to provide additional blood draws and questionnaires over a roughly 2-month period. Before DNA extraction, blood samples from the prospective study were shipped at room temperature or frozen.

Sequenced material: PBMCs or T cells enriched from blood (not recorded which). The sequence is built from TRBV7-9 and TRBJ2-7, and TRBD2 matches 7 of the central bases. The TCR sequence derives from a woman in her forties or fifties who had recovered from COVID-19. The nucleotides read TGTGCCAGCAGCTTAAGATCGGGGGGAGGTAAGAAGTACTTC. The encoded protein is CASSLRSGGGKKYF.